This T cell receptor beta chain is drawn from a study of cytomegalovirus exposure and HLA in healthy donors. The overall study: A prior study identified over 100 million unique TCR beta sequences from about 200 million T cells. Most donors, roughly 84% of around 400 genotyped, fell in the Caucasian-associated ancestry cluster.

Trimming pared 5 bases from V and 4 bases from J, leaving 8 bases between. Germline CDR1 is SQVTM and CDR2 is ANQGSEA. The CDR3 contains 11 residues. About this clone itself: Its antigen is as yet unknown.

The PCR had 60 Vbeta and 13 Jbeta primers. Produced via immunoSEQ multiplex PCR; TCRdb's table is partial and in-frame only. Its clone listing holds about 130,000 clones. Study conclusions and caveats: The study listed approximately 160 cytomegalovirus-associated TCR beta chains.

The rearrangement uses TRBV29-1 and TRBJ1-1; D is uncertain. This sequence originates from a man between 18 and 29 years old in good health and CMV-seronegative. The sample was PBMCs. CDR3 nucleotides: TGCAGCGTTCCCCACAGCACTGAAGCTTTCTTT. As protein: CSVPHSTEAFF. Drawing the rest from reference TRBV29-1 and TRBJ1-1, the complete variable domain is SAVISQKPSRDICQRGTSLTIQCQVDSQVTMMFWYRQQPGQSLTLIATANQGSEATYESGFVIDKFPISRPNLTFSTLTVSNMSPEDSSIYLCSVPHSTEAFFGQGTRLTVV.